This T cell receptor beta chain was obtained from a study of blood T cell repertoires in COVID-19. Using immunoSEQ multiplex PCR, the repertoire was profiled, and TCRdb retains in-frame clones only, with some absent. The table lists around 100,000 clones, roughly 79% of them singletons. This CDR3 contains 20 residues. Unmatched junction bases numbered 27, after V lost 5 bases and J lost 9 bases. The germline CDR1 and CDR2 sequences are SEHNR and FQNEAQ (reference sequence). This chain connects TRBV7-9 to TRBJ2-1; 8 bases are shared with TRBD1. The source is a man older than 75 with COVID-19, enrolled during active disease. What was sequenced was peripheral blood. CDR3 loop: CASSKRTETGDCGDVCEQFF. In nucleotides, the CDR3 is TGTGCCAGCAGCAAAAGGACAGAGACAGGGGACTGCGGGGATGTCTGTGAGCAGTTCTTC.